Shown below are 11 T cell receptor beta chains from a single sample sequenced in a study of T-cell reconstitution after alpha-beta-depleted transplantation in children. Molecular barcoding with unique molecular identifiers was used for the TCRbeta library. From the PCR reads, TCRdb called clonotypes with MiXCR, one entry per CDR3 protein. The sample consists of hundreds of thousands of distinct CDR3 sequences, about an eighth of them appearing once. Sequenced here: PBMCs, sampled before TCRalphabeta/CD19-depleted stem cell transplant. These receptors originate from a girl aged 2-10 years with congenital amegakaryocytic thrombocytopenia, due to receive a stem cell transplant.

The table lists this clonotype with many counts. The gene calls are TRBV5-1 and TRBJ2-1; D not resolved. V was pared by 6 bases and J by 2 bases, with 12 bases between. This CDR3 spans 14 amino acids. Germline CDR1 is SGHRS and CDR2 is YFSETQ. CDR3 amino acids: CASTREFPYNEQFF. CDR3 in DNA: TGCGCCAGCACCCGCGAGTTCCCCTACAATGAGCAGTTCTTC. The full variable domain, with the rest looked up from reference TRBV5-1 and TRBJ2-1, is KAGVTQTPRYLIKTRGQQVTLSCSPISGHRSVSWYQQTPGQGLQFLFEYFSETQRNKGNFPGRFSGRQFSNSRSEMNVSTLELGDSALYLCASTREFPYNEQFFGPGTRLTVL.

This clonotype was observed a few times. The V call is TRBV12-3 or TRBV12-4, the J call TRBJ2-1; 7 nucleotides agree with TRBD2. V lost 2 bases to trimming and J lost 6 bases; unmatched junction nucleotides: 13. CDR3 length: 17 amino acids. CDR3 residues: CASSLFKAGNSGNEQFF. CDR3 sequence (DNA): TGTGCCAGCAGTTTATTTAAAGCGGGGAATTCGGGCAATGAGCAGTTCTTC.

This clonotype was seen ten or more times. The chain uses TRBV20-1 and TRBJ2-4; the D gene is possibly TRBD1 (6 bases). V was pared by 6 bases and J by 5 bases, with 14 bases between. Germline values: CDR1 DFQATT, CDR2 SNEGSKA (reference sequence). There are 13 residues in the CDR3. The CDR3 spells CSARRDTQNIQYF. The CDR3 coding sequence is TGCAGTGCGCGACGGGACACCCAAAACATTCAGTACTTC.

This clonotype was seen ten or more times. This chain joins TRBV28 and TRBJ2-7; possible D gene TRBD2, 5 bases. Germline V lookup: CDR1 MDHEN, CDR2 SYDVKM. Trimming left V 2 bases short and J 3 bases short, with 14 bases between. The CDR3 length is 15 residues. The CDR3 bases are TGTGCCAGCAGTTTAAGTAGAAGCGGAAACTACGAGCAGTACTTC. Its translation: CASSLSRSGNYEQYF.

This clonotype was observed many times. The chain couples TRBV11-2 to TRBJ2-7, with 8 bases that match TRBD2. The CDR3 spans 15 residues. V was clipped by 4 bases and J by 3 bases; unmatched bases: 8. CDR1 and CDR2 (germline): SGHAT, FQNNGV. CDR3 amino acids: CASSSTSGAIYEQYF. CDR3 in DNA: TGTGCCAGCAGCTCTACTAGCGGAGCGATCTACGAGCAGTACTTC.

Many counts were recorded for this clonotype. V gene TRBV4-1 combines with J gene TRBJ2-1; D is unclear. The CDR3 consists of 12 residues. Germline lookup yields CDR1 MGHRA and CDR2 YSYEKL. Trimming removed 1 base at V and 10 bases at J, with 8 bases between. The chain's CDR3 is CASSQVGLEQFF. The CDR3 DNA reads TGCGCCAGCAGCCAAGTAGGTCTAGAGCAGTTCTTC.

In this sample, this clonotype turned up many times. The chain couples TRBV11-2 to TRBJ2-7, with unresolved D. The V end was cut by 3 bases, the J end by 5 bases, with 5 bases between. There are 11 residues in the CDR3. Per germline, CDR1 SGHAT and CDR2 FQNNGV. The chain's CDR3 is CASSLLDEQYF. CDR3 bases: TGTGCCAGCAGCTTGCTTGACGAGCAGTACTTC. Full variable domain (outside the CDR3, taken from reference TRBV11-2 and TRBJ2-7): EAGVAQSPRYKIIEKRQSVAFWCNPISGHATLYWYQQILGQGPKLLIQFQNNGVVDDSQLPKDRFSAERLKGVDSTLKIQPAKLEDSAVYLCASSLLDEQYFGPGTRLTVT.

This clonotype was counted at least ten times. This chain links TRBV6-1 with TRBJ1-1, with no clear D. Germline V gene data show CDR1 as MNHNS and CDR2 as SASEGT. V gave up 7 bases and J gave up 6 bases, with 12 bases separating them. The CDR3 spans 12 residues. CDR3 in DNA: TGTGCCAGCACCGAGAACAGCCCTGAAGCTTTCTTT. Translated, it gives CASTENSPEAFF.

The CDR3 coding sequence is TGTGCCAGCAGTGCCTGGGCGGGAGGCAATGAGCAGTTCTTC. This translates into CASSAWAGGNEQFF. The V call is TRBV12-3 or TRBV12-4, the J call TRBJ2-1; TRBD2 agrees at 8 bases. This CDR3 has 14 amino acids. With V trimmed by 5 bases and J by 6 bases, 6 bases remained unmatched.

This clonotype occurred a few times. This rearrangement joins TRBV7-2 to TRBJ2-1, with D perhaps TRBD1 or TRBD2 (6 bases each). This CDR3 region has 21 residues. The V end lost 0 bases, the J end lost 0 bases, and 24 bases lay between the germline ends. CDR1 and CDR2 from the germline V gene are SGHTA and FQGNSA. For the CDR3, the DNA is TGTGCCAGCAGCTTAGCGCTCCCTGTCGGGGTAGCGGACAGCTCCTACAATGAGCAGTTCTTC. Translating it yields CASSLALPVGVADSSYNEQFF.

This clonotype was picked up many times. This rearrangement joins TRBV6-2 or TRBV6-3 to TRBJ2-1; TRBD2 matches at 15 bases. Germline lookup yields CDR1 MNHEY and CDR2 SVGEGT. V dropped 7 bases and J dropped 1; count of bases not matched to a gene: 20. This CDR3 contains 22 residues. CDR3 amino acids: CASIHTGTGLAGGGRSYNEQFF. Written as DNA, the CDR3 is TGTGCCAGCATTCACACTGGCACCGGACTAGCGGGAGGGGGACGATCCTACAATGAGCAGTTCTTC.